Listed below are T cell receptor beta chains from one sample, sequenced in a study of T cell responses to AZD1222 COVID-19 vaccine. Profiled with immunoSEQ multiplex PCR; TCRdb holds only in-frame clones, not every one. The top ten clones hold 1% to 1.5% of a sample with around 120,000 clones, 87% of them seen once. Sequencing was performed on peripheral blood, taken on day 0 of AZD1222 vaccination. These receptors came from an adult in good health. Both conserved end residues are part of each CDR3. Each record gives: clone size, D gene, V gene, J gene, CDR3 DNA, CDR3 protein. A D gene is named only where the DNA matches it firmly. Size is stated for part of the rows, as once, few or many counts, or as a class when the clone is expanded.

NA	NA	TRBV7-2	TRBJ1-3	TGTGCCAGCAGGGCTGACGGGAAAATGGGAAACACCATATATTTT	CASRADGKMGNTIYF
once	TRBD1	TRBV10-1	TRBJ1-1	TGCGCCAGCAGTCCCGGACAGGGGAACACTGAAGCTTTCTTT	CASSPGQGNTEAFF
NA	NA	TRBV27	TRBJ1-1	TGTGCCAGCAGTTTGGTTCCGCCCTCTTGGGACACTGAAGCTTTCTTT	CASSLVPPSWDTEAFF
NA	NA	TRBV27	TRBJ1-5	TGTGCCAGCAGTTTTGGGGGGCTCCCGCAGCCCCAGCATTTT	CASSFGGLPQPQHF
NA	TRBD2	TRBV5-4	TRBJ2-5	TGTGCCAGCAGCCCGGGACTAGCGGAAGAGACCCAGTACTTC	CASSPGLAEETQYF
NA	NA	TRBV3-1/TRBV3-2	TRBJ2-7	TGTGCCAGCAGCACCTCGTTCAGACCCTACGAGCAGTACTTC	CASSTSFRPYEQYF
NA	TRBD1	TRBV6-6	TRBJ2-7	TGTGCCAGCAGTTACGGTGGGACAGGGGGCGAGGTGCAGTACTTC	CASSYGGTGGEVQYF
NA	NA	TRBV5-6	TRBJ2-7	TGTGCCAGCAGCTTATCAGGGACCCCCTACGAGCAGTACTTC	CASSLSGTPYEQYF
NA	NA	TRBV12-2	TRBJ1-2	TGTGCAAGTCGCTTCCGCCGGAACCGCGACAGGGTTCCCTATGGCTACACCTTC	CASRFRRNRDRVPYGYTF
once	NA	TRBV11-2	TRBJ2-1	TGTGCCAGCAGCTTAGGTTCGGGGCCGCGGCAGTTCTTC	CASSLGSGPRQFF